This TCR beta chain was sequenced for a study of T-cell reconstitution after alpha-beta-depleted transplantation in children. The ends were cut back, 7 bases at V and 8 bases at J, with 14 bases in the middle. In germline, CDR1 is SQVTM, CDR2 ANQGSEA. CDR3 length: 11 amino acids. A TCRbeta library incorporating unique molecular identifiers was prepared. TCRdb re-derived calls from the PCR reads in MiXCR, one entry per CDR3 protein. The table has about 610,000 distinct CDR3 sequences, more than 9% seen once. This chain links TRBV29-1 with TRBJ1-1; maybe TRBD1 (6 bases). The clonotype originates from a human donor who donated a stem cell graft to a child with acute myeloid leukemia. The source material was PBMCs from the stem cell graft donor, sampled from the stem cell graft. The CDR3 DNA is TGCAGCGGAGGAGGGGGTTGGGAAGCTTTCTTT. It codes for CSGGGGWEAFF.